A selection of T cell receptor beta chains follows, all from one sample in a study of cytomegalovirus exposure and HLA in healthy donors. Data came from immunoSEQ multiplex PCR; TCRdb stores just in-frame clones and leaves some out. The table shows about 55,000 clones, with approximately 80% occurring only once. Sequences were obtained from PBMCs. These receptors all come from a female donor in good health and CMV-seronegative. Both conserved end residues are part of each CDR3.

TRBJ2-7 | 18 | TRBV4-1 | CASSQPSRGTGVGGEQYF
TRBJ1-5 | 17 | TRBV7-9 | CASSLALGGQGYQPQHF
TRBJ2-5 | 14 | TRBV10-3 | CAISDRQGEETQYF
TRBJ2-3 | 14 | TRBV14 | CASSHGLAGEPQYF
TRBJ1-1 | 18 | TRBV5-1 | CASSQQPGGRTMNTEAFF
TRBJ1-2 | 16 | TRBV6-6 | CASSYPQGPLRGGYTF
TRBJ2-2 | 16 | TRBV28 | CASSYLTPANTGELFF
TRBJ2-3 | 15 | TRBV5-1 | CASTLGQGVTDTQYF
TRBJ2-1 | 14 | TRBV19 | CASSLAGGPGEQFF
TRBJ1-3 | 16 | TRBV6-5 | CASSWGRGSSGNTIYF
TRBJ1-1 | 19 | TRBV4-1 | CASSQARLDRGRLYTEAFF
TRBJ2-7 | 16 | TRBV10-3 | CAISNRARTSGTEQYF
TRBJ2-5 | 14 | TRBV2 | CASPREGGGETQYF
TRBJ2-7 | 14 | TRBV25-1 | CASSVMTGTYEQYF
TRBJ1-5 | 13 | TRBV15 | CATSSWRAQPQHF
TRBJ2-7 | 16 | TRBV10-3 | CAISEPRLAGANEQYF
TRBJ1-1 | 17 | TRBV6-4 | CASSDSRKGGWDTEAFF
TRBJ1-1 | 14 | TRBV4-3 | CASSQEYKNTEAFF
TRBJ2-7 | 13 | TRBV5-8 | CASTPRTVSEQYF
TRBJ2-5 | 14 | TRBV5-4 | CASSLGQDQETQYF
TRBJ2-5 | 16 | TRBV5-6 | CASSFGLAGEAETQYF
TRBJ1-6 | 13 | TRBV7-9 | CASSFGGDSPLHF
TRBJ1-2 | 11 | TRBV29-1 | CSATTVGGYTF
- | 16 | TRBV21-1 | CASSILQGRGSYEQYF
TRBJ2-3 | 16 | TRBV14 | CASSAGLAGYADTQYF
TRBJ2-3 | 17 | TRBV28 | CASSSPTFGGSTDTQYF
TRBJ2-6 | 18 | TRBV11-2 | CASGLISGGPSGANVLTF
TRBJ2-7 | 15 | TRBV29-1 | CSVEDRRTETYEQYF
TRBJ2-3 | 17 | TRBV15 | CATSRGGSERITDTQYF
TRBJ1-2 | 14 | TRBV5-1 | CASSLDQGGYGYTF
TRBJ2-5 | 14 | TRBV9 | CASSVGTVQETQYF
TRBJ2-1 | 16 | TRBV4-2 | CASSQGVAEIYNEQFF
TRBJ1-5 | 16 | TRBV4-3 | CASSQEEGQGYQPQHF
TRBJ1-5 | 20 | TRBV11-3 | CASSLDRWGQSGIGDQPQHF
TRBJ1-4 | 15 | TRBV5-4 | CASSSETGQGLQVAF
TRBJ2-1 | 14 | TRBV27 | CASSLGLGWNEQFF
- | 12 | TRBV6-6 | CASSYANYEQYF
TRBJ1-2 | 12 | TRBV6-5 | CASRDRFYGYTF
TRBJ1-5 | 16 | TRBV19 | CASSGIGTEVNQPQHF
TRBJ1-1 | 18 | TRBV21-1 | CASSAPPGRGIGDTEAFF
- | 15 | TRBV6-1 | CASSEGGLPHYEQYF
TRBJ1-3 | 16 | TRBV25-1 | CASSESLESSGNTIYF
TRBJ1-1 | 15 | TRBV11-2 | CASSWDRGPDTEAFF
TRBJ2-2 | 14 | TRBV7-6 | CASSFQLNTGELFF
TRBJ2-4 | 14 | TRBV7-9 | CASSPDRDGFLQYF
TRBJ1-5 | 13 | TRBV7-2 | CASSQGWDQPQHF
TRBJ2-5 | 16 | TRBV9 | CASSPDPLTGWETQYF
TRBJ1-2 | 13 | TRBV6-1 | CASSEVTAYGYTF
TRBJ2-7 | 12 | TRBV11-1 | CASSLGQIEQYF
TRBJ2-3 | 15 | TRBV5-4 | CASSLQAASTDTQYF
TRBJ2-1 | 16 | TRBV15 | CATSRPEVAAYNEQFF
TRBJ2-2 | 14 | TRBV25-1 | CASAKGQMAGELFF